The sequence of this T cell receptor (beta chain) was determined in a study of identical twins. The study, taken as a whole, reports: With monozygotic twins, out-of-frame TCR alpha sharing exceeded what models estimated. The study found excess low generation probability among twin-shared out-of-frame alpha sequences. Weaker excess sharing between twins was seen in beta out-of-frame sequences.

TCRdb analysed the 5' RACE reads with MiXCR anew, one entry per CDR3 protein. This table holds approximately 530,000 distinct CDR3 sequences, approximately 20% found once. About this clonotype itself: The antigen remains unidentified.

Germline assignment: CDR1 MNHNY and CDR2 SVGAGI (reference sequence). CDR3 length equals 13 residues. V was clipped by 4 bases and J by 3 bases, with 9 bases between them. These same records also appear under a second study, on yellow fever vaccine responses in identical twins.

This chain links TRBV6-6 with TRBJ1-1; TRBD1 might be the D (5 bases). This receptor was taken from a woman younger than 35 in good health. Sequencing used CD4+ T cells sorted from blood. Written as DNA, the CDR3 is TGTGCCAGCAGTTTCGACAGATACACTGAAGCTTTCTTT. Protein: CASSFDRYTEAFF.